This entry is about one TCR beta chain. This specimen comes from a study of blood T cell repertoires in COVID-19. Participant reports of clinical history set cohort assignment. V lost 7 bases and J lost 8, with 17 bases in between. The CDR3 is made up of 13 amino acids. Germline values: CDR1 LNHDA, CDR2 SQIVND (reference sequence). Original methodology: Reference gene primer amplification gave nucleated cell count estimates. Here immunoSEQ multiplex PCR was the method, and the copy in TCRdb shows in-frame clones only, minus some. The V and J calls and the clone size are those of that table, but D and trimming were determined from the DNA. This table has a few hundred thousand clones, around 91% appearing once.

The sequencing sample was made of PBMCs or T cells enriched from blood (not recorded which). The genes are TRBV19 and TRBJ1-2; weak D call: TRBD1 (5 bases). This clonotype was obtained from a woman between 18 and 29 years old with acute COVID-19. CDR3 in DNA: TGTGCCAGTACGGGCCGAAACAGGCAGGGCTACACCTTC. It codes for CASTGRNRQGYTF.